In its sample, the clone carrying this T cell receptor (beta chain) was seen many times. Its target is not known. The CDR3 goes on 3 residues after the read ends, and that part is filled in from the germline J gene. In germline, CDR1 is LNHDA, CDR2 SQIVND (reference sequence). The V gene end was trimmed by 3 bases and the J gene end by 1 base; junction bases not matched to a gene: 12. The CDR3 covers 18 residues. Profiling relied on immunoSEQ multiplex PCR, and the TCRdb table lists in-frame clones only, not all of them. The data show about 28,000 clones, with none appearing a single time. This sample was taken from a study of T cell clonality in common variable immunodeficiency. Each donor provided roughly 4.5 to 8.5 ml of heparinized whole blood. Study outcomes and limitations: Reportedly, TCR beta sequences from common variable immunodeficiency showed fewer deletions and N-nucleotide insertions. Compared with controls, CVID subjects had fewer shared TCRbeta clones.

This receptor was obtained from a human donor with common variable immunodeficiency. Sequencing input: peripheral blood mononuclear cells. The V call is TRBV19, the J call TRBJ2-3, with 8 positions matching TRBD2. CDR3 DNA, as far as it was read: TGTGCCAGTAGTATTGCCATAGCGGGACCGGGAGGCACAGATACG. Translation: CASSIAIAGPGGTDT. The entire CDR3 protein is CASSIAIAGPGGTDTQYF.